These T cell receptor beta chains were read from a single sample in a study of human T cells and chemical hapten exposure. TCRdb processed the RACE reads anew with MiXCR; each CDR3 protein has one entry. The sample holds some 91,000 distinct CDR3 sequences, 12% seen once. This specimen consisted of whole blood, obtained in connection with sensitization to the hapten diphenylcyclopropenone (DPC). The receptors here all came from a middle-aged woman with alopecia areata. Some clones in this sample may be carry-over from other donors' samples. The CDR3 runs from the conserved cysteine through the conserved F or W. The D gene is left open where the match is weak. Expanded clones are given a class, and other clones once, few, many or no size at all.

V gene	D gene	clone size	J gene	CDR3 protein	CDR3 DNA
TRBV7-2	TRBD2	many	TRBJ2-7	CASSLGGLAASYEQYF	TGTGCCAGCAGCTTGGGGGGACTAGCGGCTTCCTACGAGCAGTACTTC
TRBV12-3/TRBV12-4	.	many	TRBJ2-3	CASSLGTDTQYF	TGTGCCAGCAGCTTAGGCACAGATACGCAGTATTTT
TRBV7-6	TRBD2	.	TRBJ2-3	CASSSPWEGLAGVPPDTQYF	TGTGCCAGCAGCTCCCCTTGGGAAGGACTAGCGGGAGTCCCCCCAGATACGCAGTATTTT
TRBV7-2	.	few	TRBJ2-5	CASSLRRSGRNNPETQYF	TGTGCCAGCAGCTTAAGGCGTTCAGGCCGGAATAACCCAGAGACCCAGTACTTC
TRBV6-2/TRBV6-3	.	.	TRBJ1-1	CASSYPSWAVPNTEAFF	TGTGCCAGCAGTTACCCCTCGTGGGCTGTTCCGAACACTGAAGCTTTCTTT
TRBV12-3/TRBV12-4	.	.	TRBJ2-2	CASTLKDYANTGELFF	TGTGCCAGCACCCTAAAGGATTACGCGAACACCGGGGAGCTGTTTTTT
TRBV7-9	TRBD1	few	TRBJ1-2	CASSHDRGNNGYTF	TGTGCCAGCAGCCACGACAGGGGAAATAATGGCTACACCTTC
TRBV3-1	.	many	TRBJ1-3	CASSQAVGRNTIYF	TGTGCCAGCAGCCAAGCAGTGGGCAGGAACACCATATATTTT
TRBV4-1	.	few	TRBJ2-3	CASSQGGAGTSTDTQYF	TGCGCCAGCAGCCAAGGAGGGGCCGGCACTAGCACAGATACGCAGTATTTT
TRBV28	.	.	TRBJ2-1	CASSLREEQFF	TGTGCCAGCAGTTTACGGGAGGAGCAGTTCTTC
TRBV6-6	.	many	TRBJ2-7	CASSYPSSPHEQYF	TGTGCCAGCAGTTACCCCTCGTCCCCCCACGAGCAGTACTTC
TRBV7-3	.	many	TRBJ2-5	CASSLTLVETQYF	TGTGCCAGCAGCTTAACTCTGGTAGAGACCCAGTACTTC
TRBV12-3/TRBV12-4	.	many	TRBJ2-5	CASSSDQGRETQYF	TGTGCCAGCAGTTCGGACCAGGGAAGAGAGACCCAGTACTTC
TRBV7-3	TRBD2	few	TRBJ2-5	CASSLDSGRAVAQYF	TGTGCCAGCAGCTTAGATAGCGGGAGGGCCGTGGCCCAGTACTTC
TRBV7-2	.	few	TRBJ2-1	CASSLARGSNEQFF	TGTGCCAGCAGCTTAGCACGGGGGAGCAATGAGCAGTTCTTC
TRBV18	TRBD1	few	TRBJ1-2	CASSPRADRADGYTF	TGTGCCAGCTCACCACGGGCGGACAGGGCGGATGGCTACACCTTC
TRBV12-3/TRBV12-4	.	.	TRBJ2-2	CASSLVGVTGELFF	TGTGCCAGCAGTTTGGTGGGGGTGACCGGGGAGCTGTTTTTT
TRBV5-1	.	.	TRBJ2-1	CASSSGGASNEQFF	TGCGCCAGCAGCTCGGGGGGCGCGTCCAATGAGCAGTTCTTC
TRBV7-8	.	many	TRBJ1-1	CASMGGKALEAFF	TGTGCCAGCATGGGGGGCAAGGCCCTTGAAGCTTTCTTT
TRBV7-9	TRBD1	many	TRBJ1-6	CASHGQGGPPLHF	TGTGCCAGCCACGGACAGGGTGGGCCACCCCTCCACTTT
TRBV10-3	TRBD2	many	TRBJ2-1	CAINGAGVDNEQFF	TGTGCCATCAACGGCGCGGGAGTGGACAATGAGCAGTTCTTC
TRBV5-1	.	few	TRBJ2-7	CASSRGSEQYF	TGCGCCAGCAGCCGGGGGAGCGAGCAGTACTTC